This T cell receptor beta chain was retrieved from a study of T cells in Graves' hyperthyroidism and ophthalmopathy. At least ten counts were recorded for this clonotype. TCR beta CDR3 regions were amplified from RNA transcripts. A set of HTBI primers served as the primers for a first-round RT-PCR of the TCR CDR3. TCRdb ran MiXCR on the multiplex PCR reads and lists one entry per CDR3 protein. The sample includes about 290,000 distinct CDR3 sequences, over 12% of them seen just once. Diagnosis of hyperthyroidism was new in patients aged 18 to 65, and its duration was under 2 months. This CDR3 region has 16 residues. The germline CDR1 and CDR2 sequences are LGHDT and YNNKEL (reference sequence). V lost 0 bases and J 8 bases, leaving 17 bases between the germline ends.

The rearrangement joins TRBV3-1 to TRBJ2-1, with D possibly TRBD2 on 6 matching bases. The TCR sequence derives from a woman aged 45 to 65 with Graves' hyperthyroidism that later progressed to Graves' ophthalmopathy. Sequences were obtained from blood. CDR3 DNA sequence: TGTGCCAGCAGCCAAGAATATAATTCCGGCGGGGATGAGCAGTTCTTC. This translates into CASSQEYNSGGDEQFF.